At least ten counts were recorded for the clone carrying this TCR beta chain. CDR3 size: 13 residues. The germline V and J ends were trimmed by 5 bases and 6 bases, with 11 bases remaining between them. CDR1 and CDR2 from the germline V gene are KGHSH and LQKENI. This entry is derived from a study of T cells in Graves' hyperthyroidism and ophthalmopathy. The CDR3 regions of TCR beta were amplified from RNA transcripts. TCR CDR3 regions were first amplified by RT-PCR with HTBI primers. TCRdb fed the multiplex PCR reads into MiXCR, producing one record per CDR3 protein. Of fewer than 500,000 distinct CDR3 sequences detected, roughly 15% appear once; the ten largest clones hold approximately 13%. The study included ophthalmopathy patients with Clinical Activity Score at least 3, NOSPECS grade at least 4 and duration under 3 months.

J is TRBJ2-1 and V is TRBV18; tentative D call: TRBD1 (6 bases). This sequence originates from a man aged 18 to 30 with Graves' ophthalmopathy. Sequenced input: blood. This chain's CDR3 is CASSADSTNEQFF. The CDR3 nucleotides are TGTGCCAGCTCAGCGGACAGCACCAATGAGCAGTTCTTC.